This TCR beta chain was captured in a study of T-cell memory formation after mild COVID-19. TCRdb independently ran MiXCR on the 5' RACE reads; one entry per CDR3 protein. Here the sample spans over 500,000 distinct CDR3 sequences, approximately 15% being singletons. Findings and limits, study-wide: Clones shrinking from day 15 to 85 showed even CD4/CD8 mixes; later expanders tilted CD4+.

Note on this clonotype: Its specificity is not known.

The CDR3 covers 12 residues. Trimming cost V 5 bases and J 9 bases, with 11 bases left between them. Per the germline V gene, CDR1 is SEHNR and CDR2 is FQNEAQ (reference sequence). This TCR derives from an adult woman who had mild COVID-19 (a few samples of this study predate the infection). Cell type and time point are not known. The chain combines TRBV7-9 with TRBJ2-1; D call uncertain. Sequenced sample: PBMCs or a T cell subset sorted from them (not recorded which). The CDR3 is CASSTNWGEQFF. CDR3 bases: TGTGCCAGCAGCACGAACTGGGGTGAGCAGTTCTTC.